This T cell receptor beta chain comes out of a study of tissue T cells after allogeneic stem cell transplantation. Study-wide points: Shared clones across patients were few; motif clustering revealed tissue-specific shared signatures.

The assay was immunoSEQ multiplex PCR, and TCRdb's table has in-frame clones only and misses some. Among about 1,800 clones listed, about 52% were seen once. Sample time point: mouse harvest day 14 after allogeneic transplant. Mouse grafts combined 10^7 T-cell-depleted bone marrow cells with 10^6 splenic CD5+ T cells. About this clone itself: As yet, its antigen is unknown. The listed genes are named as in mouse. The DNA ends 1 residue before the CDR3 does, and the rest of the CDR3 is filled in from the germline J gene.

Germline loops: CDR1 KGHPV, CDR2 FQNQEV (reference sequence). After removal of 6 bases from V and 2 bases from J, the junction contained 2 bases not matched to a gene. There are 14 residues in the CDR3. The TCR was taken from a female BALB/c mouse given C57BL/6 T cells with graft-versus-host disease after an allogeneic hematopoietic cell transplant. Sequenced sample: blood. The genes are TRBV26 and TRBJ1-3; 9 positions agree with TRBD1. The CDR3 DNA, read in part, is TGTGCCAGCAGACAGGGGGCTCCTGGAAATACGCTCTAT. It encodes CASRQGAPGNTLY. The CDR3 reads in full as CASRQGAPGNTLYF. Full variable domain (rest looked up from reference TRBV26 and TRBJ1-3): NSKVIQTPRYLVKGQGQKAKMRCIPEKGHPVVFWYQQNKNNEFKFLINFQNQEVLQQIDMTEKRFSAECPSNSPCSLEIQSSEAGDSALYLCASRQGAPGNTLYFGEGSRLIVV.